The 18 T cell receptor beta chains listed next were all sequenced from one sample in a study of identical twins. In TCRdb, the 5' RACE reads were re-called with MiXCR into one record per CDR3 protein. This sample has a few hundred thousand distinct CDR3 sequences, with approximately 17% found just once. The sequenced material came from naive T cells sorted from blood. The source of these receptors is a man aged 50-60 years in good health.

This clonotype has more than one count but fewer than ten. V and J are TRBV7-2 and TRBJ1-4, with a weak D call TRBD1 (6 bases). Looked up from germline, CDR1 is SGHTA and CDR2 is FQGNSA. V lost 5 bases and J 4 bases, leaving 8 bases between the germline ends. CDR3 length: 13 residues. Written as DNA, the CDR3 is TGTGCCAGCAGCAACAGGGTTAATGAAAAACTGTTTTTT. Amino acids: CASSNRVNEKLFF.

There are a few counts of this clonotype. This sequence joins TRBV12-3 or TRBV12-4 and TRBJ2-1; tentatively, D is TRBD1 (6 bases). The CDR3 sequence is 14 residues long. V was shortened by 1 base and J by 3 bases, with 7 bases between the two germline ends. The CDR3 DNA reads as TGTGCCAGCAGTTTAGTGGGACACTACAATGAGCAGTTCTTC. Its protein is CASSLVGHYNEQFF.

The chain combines TRBV4-2 with TRBJ2-5; unclear D gene. CDR1 and CDR2 (germline): LGHNA, YNFKEQ. The CDR3 runs 13 residues. The ends were cut back, 0 bases at V and 4 bases at J, with 6 bases in the middle. The CDR3 nucleotides are TGTGCCAGCAGCCAAGACGCCCGAGAGACCCAGTACTTC. This translates into CASSQDARETQYF.

This clonotype was picked up many times. The CDR3 spells CASSDNNRHLNTEAFF. CDR3 DNA sequence: TGTGCCAGCAGTGATAACAACAGACATCTGAACACTGAAGCTTTCTTT. The chain links TRBV2 to TRBJ1-1; no definite D call. CDR3 length: 16 residues. V was shortened by 3 bases and J by 0 bases, with 14 bases between the two germline ends. Germline V gene lookup returns CDR1 SNHLY and CDR2 FYNNEI.

The chain links TRBV12-3 or TRBV12-4 to TRBJ2-3; TRBD2 matches at 8 bases. The CDR3 runs to 16 residues. V trimming: 6 bases; J trimming: 1 base; junction bases outside the gene matches: 9. CDR3 loop: CASSAGGGSGTDTQYF. CDR3 nucleotide sequence: TGTGCCAGCAGCGCCGGGGGGGGTTCCGGCACAGATACGCAGTATTTT.

The chain recombines TRBV20-1 with TRBJ1-2; 7 bases are a match to TRBD1. The CDR3 consists of 17 residues. Germline V lookup: CDR1 DFQATT, CDR2 SNEGSKA (reference sequence). The J segment lost 3 bases and the V segment lost 0 bases, leaving 13 bases of the junction unmatched. The CDR3 loop is CSARDFTDRELDYGYTF. The CDR3 nucleotides read TGCAGTGCTAGAGATTTTACTGACAGGGAGCTGGACTATGGCTACACCTTC.

This clonotype turned up a few times. The chain couples TRBV5-6 to TRBJ1-1; D might be TRBD1 (5 bases). The V and J ends lost 1 base and 5 bases respectively, with 9 bases between them. This CDR3 is built from 13 residues. The germline CDR1 and CDR2 sequences are SGHDT and YYEEEE. The CDR3 loop reads CASSLKGWTEAFF. The CDR3, as DNA: TGTGCCAGCAGCTTGAAGGGGTGGACTGAAGCTTTCTTT.

The rearrangement uses TRBV27 and TRBJ2-3; no definite D call. Germline lookup yields CDR1 MNHEY and CDR2 SMNVEV (reference sequence). V lost 0 bases and J lost 3, with 13 bases in between. This CDR3 has 16 residues. CDR3 residues: CASSLSGRHRTDTQYF. DNA for the CDR3: TGTGCCAGCAGTTTATCGGGTAGGCACCGAACAGATACGCAGTATTTT.

This clonotype was observed a few times. The chain couples TRBV5-6 to TRBJ1-5; no definite D call. In germline, CDR1 is SGHDT, CDR2 YYEEEE. V was clipped by 0 bases and J by 3 bases, with 13 bases between them. The CDR3 covers 16 residues. CDR3 protein: CASSLGRRPINQPQHF. DNA of the CDR3: TGTGCCAGCAGCTTGGGTCGGCGGCCCATCAATCAGCCCCAGCATTTT. Complete variable domain (other parts from reference TRBV5-6 and TRBJ1-5): DAGVTQSPTHLIKTRGQQVTLRCSPKSGHDTVSWYQQALGQGPQFIFQYYEEEERQRGNFPDRFSGHQFPNYSSELNVNALLLGDSALYLCASSLGRRPINQPQHFGDGTRLSIL.

The chain employs TRBV9 and TRBJ2-3, with unresolved D. Between the trimmed V and J ends, which lost 3 bases and 6 bases, there was a span of 17 bases. Germline V gives CDR1 SGDLS, CDR2 YYNGEE. The CDR3 runs 15 residues. The CDR3 DNA is TGTGCCAGCAGCGCCCGTGGGTCCCCTAAGGATACGCAGTATTTT. It specifies CASSARGSPKDTQYF.

In this sample, this clonotype turned up many times. The J gene is TRBJ2-3, the V gene TRBV5-6; 11 bases agree with TRBD2. V shed 0 bases and J 4 bases; nucleotides not matched to a gene: 7. Germline CDR1 is SGHDT and CDR2 is YYEEEE. The CDR3 is 17 residues long. The CDR3 loop reads CASSLAISGGVADTQYF. The CDR3, as DNA: TGTGCCAGCAGCTTGGCGATTAGCGGGGGGGTCGCAGATACGCAGTATTTT.

This clonotype was recorded many times. V is TRBV11-2 and J is TRBJ1-1, with unresolved D. V was pared by 1 base and J by 0 bases, with 12 bases between. CDR1 and CDR2 (germline): SGHAT, FQNNGV. The CDR3 is 16 residues long. The DNA of the CDR3 is TGTGCCAGCAGCTTAGGGGGATGGGATCTGAACACTGAAGCTTTCTTT. Its protein product is CASSLGGWDLNTEAFF.

The CDR3 DNA follows: TGTGCCAGCAGCCCTGCCGGGGACAGTTATGGAGGCTACACCTTC. Translating gives CASSPAGDSYGGYTF. The chain employs TRBV12-3 or TRBV12-4 and TRBJ1-2, with 7 positions matching TRBD1. The CDR3 extends over 15 amino acids. Trimming cost V 6 bases and J 8 bases; bases outside gene matches: 15.

The chain recombines TRBV28 with TRBJ2-1, with 7 positions matching TRBD2. The length of the CDR3 is 15 residues. Germline V lookup: CDR1 MDHEN, CDR2 SYDVKM. V lost 5 bases to trimming and J lost 9 bases; unmatched junction nucleotides: 13. CDR3 region: CASSTSSGGFAEQFF. The DNA for the CDR3 is TGTGCCAGCAGTACTTCTTCGGGAGGTTTTGCTGAGCAGTTCTTC.

Ten or more counts support this clonotype. The chain is built from TRBV29-1 and TRBJ2-7, with D possibly being TRBD1 (5 bases). This CDR3 has 11 residues. Germline V CDR1 and CDR2: SQVTM, ANQGSEA. Trimming removed 6 bases at V and 4 bases at J, with 10 bases between. The CDR3 region has the DNA TGCAGCGTAGCGACAGCATACGAGCAGTACTTC. Its protein product is CSVATAYEQYF.

This clonotype has a handful of counts. This chain joins TRBV20-1 and TRBJ1-2, with 7 bases that match TRBD1. Germline trimming cut 5 bases from V and 6 bases from J; bases unmatched to any gene: 12. Germline V gives CDR1 DFQATT, CDR2 SNEGSKA (reference sequence). The CDR3 is made up of 14 amino acids. The CDR3 spells CSAPLTGEGNGYTF. The CDR3 nucleotides are TGCAGTGCTCCACTAACAGGGGAAGGAAATGGCTACACCTTC.

For this clonotype: A much bigger clone sits one base away, suggesting this may be a read error. This sequence joins TRBV27 and TRBJ2-5; D gene unclear. The germline V and J ends were trimmed by 3 bases and 10 bases, with 15 bases remaining between them. Germline V gene data show CDR1 as MNHEY and CDR2 as SMNVEV (reference sequence). The CDR3 contains 13 residues. CDR3 bases: TGTGCCAGCAGTTTCAAAGGTTTCAAGAACCAGTACTTC. Its translation is CASSFKGFKNQYF.

This clonotype was recorded at least ten times. The rearrangement joins TRBV5-6 to TRBJ2-2; possibly TRBD1 for D (5 bases). From germline, CDR1 is SGHDT and CDR2 YYEEEE. This CDR3 comprises 13 residues. V dropped 4 bases and J dropped 6 bases, with 10 bases sitting between them. The CDR3 DNA is TGTGCCAGCAGCGGAAAGACAGCCGGGGAGCTGTTTTTT. Protein: CASSGKTAGELFF.